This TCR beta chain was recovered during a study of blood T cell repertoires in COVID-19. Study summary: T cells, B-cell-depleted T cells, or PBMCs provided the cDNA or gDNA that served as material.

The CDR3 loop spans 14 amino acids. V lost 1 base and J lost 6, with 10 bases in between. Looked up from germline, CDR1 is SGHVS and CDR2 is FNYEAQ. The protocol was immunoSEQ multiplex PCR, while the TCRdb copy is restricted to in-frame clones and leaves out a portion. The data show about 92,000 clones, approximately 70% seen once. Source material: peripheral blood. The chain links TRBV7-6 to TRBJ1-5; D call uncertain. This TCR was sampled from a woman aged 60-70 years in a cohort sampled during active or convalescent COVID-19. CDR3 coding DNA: TGTGCCAGCAGCTTAGGTAGGCCAGGTCAGCCCCAGCATTTT. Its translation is CASSLGRPGQPQHF.